These 21 T cell receptor beta chains came from one sample sequenced in a study of T cells after posttransplantation cyclophosphamide. Busulfan-fludarabine conditioning, marrow transplant, and cyclophosphamide on days +3 and +4 were administered. The repertoire was sequenced with immunoSEQ multiplex PCR; TCRdb's copy has only in-frame clones and lacks some. The data list 1,500 to 2,000 clones, none observed once; just over 3% falls to the top ten. The specimen was PBMCs, collected around 58 weeks after allogeneic stem cell transplant with posttransplant cyclophosphamide. The receptors originated from a male patient between 60 and 69 years old who received an allogeneic stem cell transplant from an unrelated donor, was CMV-positive, and had acute and chronic GVHD. The T cells may come from the graft donor.

This clone is categorized as medium-sized. The chain links TRBV9 to TRBJ2-1; D is possibly TRBD2 (5 bases). Trimming removed 4 bases at V and 10 bases at J, with 21 bases between. CDR3 length equals 15 residues. Germline V gene lookup returns CDR1 SGDLS and CDR2 YYNGEE. The CDR3 DNA follows: TGTGCCAGCAGCCAAAAATCCCCCGGGGAAGGCGAGCAGTTCTTC. This codes for CASSQKSPGEGEQFF.

This clone was picked up a small number of times. The CDR3 DNA sequence: TGTGCCAGCAGCGAGGGACACGACGAAAAACTGTTTTTT. This sequence encodes CASSEGHDEKLFF. V and J are TRBV9 and TRBJ1-4, with TRBD1 as a possible D gene (6 bases). The CDR3 runs to 13 residues. Between the trimmed V and J ends, which lost 3 bases and 8 bases, there was a span of 11 bases. Per germline, CDR1 SGDLS and CDR2 YYNGEE.

By share, this clone ranks as medium-sized (0.01 to 0.1%). The chain couples TRBV30 to TRBJ1-2; 9 bases line up with TRBD1. Germline V CDR1 and CDR2: GTSNPN, SVGIG (reference sequence). CDR3 length: 16 amino acids. Unmatched junction bases numbered 9, after V lost 0 bases and J lost 4 bases. This CDR3 reads CAWSVLGTGLIYGYTF. In DNA, the CDR3 is TGTGCCTGGAGTGTACTTGGGACAGGGCTTATCTATGGCTACACCTTC.

This clone is labeled as medium-sized. The chain links TRBV27 to TRBJ2-1; 7 bases are shared with TRBD2. Trimming took 0 bases from V and 2 from J; bases not matched to a gene: 4. The CDR3 spans 16 residues. Per germline, CDR1 MNHEY and CDR2 SMNVEV (reference sequence). CDR3 bases: TGTGCCAGCAGTTTATCGGCGGGGGAAACCTACAATGAGCAGTTCTTC. Its protein product is CASSLSAGETYNEQFF.

The V gene is TRBV11-2, the J gene TRBJ2-7; 9 nucleotides agree with TRBD1. Per the germline V gene, CDR1 is SGHAT and CDR2 is FQNNGV. The CDR3 is 16 residues long. The J segment lost 5 bases and the V segment lost 4 bases, leaving 12 bases of the junction unmatched. CDR3 sequence: CASSSHGGTGTNEQYF. CDR3 nucleotide sequence: TGTGCCAGCAGCTCCCACGGGGGGACAGGGACCAACGAGCAGTACTTC.

This clone was seen at least ten times. This chain joins TRBV5-4 and TRBJ2-7, with 9 bases matching TRBD2. Looked up from germline, CDR1 is SGHNT and CDR2 is YYREEE (reference sequence). The CDR3 is 15 residues long. V dropped 4 bases and J dropped 5; count of bases not matched to a gene: 10. The CDR3 region has the DNA TGTGCCAGCAGCCTTTCTGCGGGAGGGCCTAACGAGCAGTACTTC. Its protein product is CASSLSAGGPNEQYF.

The sample holds many counts of this clone. The chain combines TRBV5-8 with TRBJ1-2; D may be TRBD1 (6 bases). The CDR3 is 14 amino acids. Per the germline V gene, CDR1 is SGHTS and CDR2 is YDEGEE. V was cut by 1 base and J by 4 bases, with 11 bases left in between. Here the CDR3 reads CASSLYQGSYGYTF. CDR3 bases: TGTGCCAGCAGCTTGTATCAGGGGTCCTATGGCTACACCTTC.

This clone is medium-sized (0.01 to 0.1%) in the sample. This chain uses TRBV7-9 with TRBJ1-2, with a weak D call TRBD1 (6 bases). Germline CDR1 is SEHNR and CDR2 is FQNEAQ (reference sequence). The CDR3 is made up of 15 amino acids. The germline V and J ends were trimmed by 5 bases and 4 bases, with 17 bases remaining between them. CDR3 bases: TGTGCCAGCAGCCACGCAACAGGGTTGGGCTATGGCTACACCTTC. Translation: CASSHATGLGYGYTF.

This clone was counted many times. This sequence joins TRBV10-2 and TRBJ2-2; no reliable D call. The CDR3 runs 14 residues. Germline loops: CDR1 WSHSY, CDR2 SAAADI. V lost 8 bases and J 4 bases, leaving 14 bases between the germline ends. CDR3 protein: CASRDWITTGELFF. For the CDR3, the DNA is TGCGCCAGCCGAGACTGGATAACCACCGGGGAGCTGTTTTTT.

This clone appeared a few times. The chain employs TRBV7-9 and TRBJ2-7; a possible D gene is TRBD2 (6 bases). V shed 5 bases and J shed 4 bases, with 9 bases lying between them. CDR1 is SEHNR, CDR2 FQNEAQ, per germline (reference sequence). The CDR3 extends over 12 amino acids. CDR3 loop: CASSIREYEQYF. The CDR3 DNA reads as TGTGCCAGCAGCATCCGGGAGTACGAGCAGTACTTC.

Relative to its sample, this clone is medium-sized. The chain uses TRBV4-1 and TRBJ1-5, with 10 positions matching TRBD1. This CDR3 has 15 residues. Germline V gene sequence: CDR1 MGHRA, CDR2 YSYEKL. V lost 6 bases, J lost 5 bases, and 7 bases stayed unmatched. The chain's CDR3 is CASSRGQGNDQPQHF. CDR3 sequence (DNA): TGCGCCAGCAGTCGGGGACAGGGGAACGATCAGCCCCAGCATTTT.

There are a few counts of this clone. The chain uses TRBV11-2 and TRBJ1-1; D might be TRBD1 (6 bases). The V and J ends lost 5 bases and 1 base respectively, with 14 bases between them. CDR1 and CDR2 from the germline V gene are SGHAT and FQNNGV. The CDR3 has 15 amino acids. CDR3 sequence (DNA): TGTGCCAGCAGCCGTCAGGGGCTCACGAACACTGAAGCTTTCTTT. This codes for CASSRQGLTNTEAFF. The full variable domain, rest sourced from reference TRBV11-2 and TRBJ1-1, is EAGVAQSPRYKIIEKRQSVAFWCNPISGHATLYWYQQILGQGPKLLIQFQNNGVVDDSQLPKDRFSAERLKGVDSTLKIQPAKLEDSAVYLCASSRQGLTNTEAFFGQGTRLTVV.

By its share, this clone is medium-sized (0.01 to 0.1%). The CDR3 sequence: CASSLGLAGDTWDEQFF. CDR3 sequence (DNA): TGTGCCAGCAGCTTAGGGCTAGCGGGGGACACCTGGGATGAGCAGTTCTTC. V usage is TRBV11-3 and J usage is TRBJ2-1, with TRBD2 identical over 10 bases. The V gene's germline CDR1 is SGHNT and CDR2 YENEEA. The CDR3 runs to 17 residues. After removal of 1 base from V and 8 bases from J, the junction contained 11 bases not matched to a gene.

With regard to this clone: Given a much more abundant clone one base away, this may be a read error. This CDR3 is CAWNRGIEERLFF. CDR3 DNA: TGTGCCTGGAATCGGGGGATTGAGGAAAGACTGTTTTTT. This chain connects TRBV30 to TRBJ1-4; D is possibly TRBD1 (5 bases). CDR3 length: 13 residues. Germline loops: CDR1 GTSNPN, CDR2 SVGIG (reference sequence).

The CDR3 nucleotides are TGTGCCAGCAGTGGGCCAGGGGCTGGGGCCAACGTCCTGACTTTC. It is translated as CASSGPGAGANVLTF. This chain uses TRBV6-5 with TRBJ2-6; TRBD1 is a possible D gene (6 bases). V dropped 5 bases and J dropped 2 bases, with 10 bases sitting between them. The CDR3 length is 15 residues. CDR1 and CDR2 from the germline V gene are MNHEY and SVGAGI.

At least ten counts were recorded for this clone. The chain combines TRBV25-1 with TRBJ2-1; D call uncertain. This CDR3 is built from 17 residues. In germline, CDR1 is MGHDK, CDR2 SYGVNS. Trimming removed 0 bases from V and 0 bases from J, with 12 bases in between. CDR3: CASSEYLGAHSYNEQFF. The CDR3 bases are TGTGCCAGCAGTGAATACCTAGGTGCCCACTCCTACAATGAGCAGTTCTTC.

This clone has at least ten counts. V and J are TRBV9 and TRBJ2-5, with 7 bases that match TRBD1. J lost 5 bases, V lost 2 bases, and 9 bases had no gene match. CDR1 and CDR2 (germline): SGDLS, YYNGEE. This CDR3 is 15 amino acids long. CDR3 bases: TGTGCCAGCAGCGTCGCGAAGGGGGCGGGTGAGACCCAGTACTTC. This sequence encodes CASSVAKGAGETQYF.

This clone has ten or more counts. Just one base apart from a much larger clone, this may be a read error. V gene TRBV4-1 combines with J gene TRBJ1-1; D uncertain. This CDR3 is built from 14 residues. Germline V gene sequence: CDR1 MGHRA, CDR2 YSYEKL. The V end was cut by 0 bases, the J end by 0 bases, with 5 bases between. The CDR3 DNA follows: TGCGCCAGCAGCCAAGACGGTATGAACACTGAAGCTTTCTTT. Translating gives CASSQDGMNTEAFF.

This clone is labeled as medium-sized. The chain combines TRBV27 with TRBJ2-3; 8 bases fit TRBD1. V gave up 3 bases and J gave up 3 bases; unmatched junction bases: 5. The germline CDR1 and CDR2 sequences are MNHEY and SMNVEV (reference sequence). CDR3 length: 15 amino acids. The CDR3 DNA reads TGTGCCAGCAGTTTCGGAGGACAGGGAACAGATACGCAGTATTTT. It specifies CASSFGGQGTDTQYF.

By its share, this clone is medium-sized. DNA for the CDR3: TGTGCCAGCAGTGAAAGCCAAGCGGGAAGCTACAATGAGCAGTTCTTC. As protein: CASSESQAGSYNEQFF. V usage is TRBV2 and J usage is TRBJ2-1, with 7 bases identical to TRBD2. V trimming: 2 bases; J trimming: 3 bases; junction bases outside the gene matches: 7. This CDR3 is 16 amino acids long. Germline V CDR1 and CDR2: SNHLY, FYNNEI.

This clone was seen more than once but under ten times. The J gene is TRBJ1-1, the V gene TRBV19; TRBD1 matches 11 bases. V trimming: 3 bases; J trimming: 0 bases; junction bases outside the gene matches: 9. Per the germline V gene, CDR1 is LNHDA and CDR2 is SQIVND (reference sequence). This CDR3 is built from 18 residues. Written as DNA, the CDR3 is TGTGCCAGTAGTATTCGGACAGGGGGCTTACAGATGAACACTGAAGCTTTCTTT. This sequence encodes CASSIRTGGLQMNTEAFF.